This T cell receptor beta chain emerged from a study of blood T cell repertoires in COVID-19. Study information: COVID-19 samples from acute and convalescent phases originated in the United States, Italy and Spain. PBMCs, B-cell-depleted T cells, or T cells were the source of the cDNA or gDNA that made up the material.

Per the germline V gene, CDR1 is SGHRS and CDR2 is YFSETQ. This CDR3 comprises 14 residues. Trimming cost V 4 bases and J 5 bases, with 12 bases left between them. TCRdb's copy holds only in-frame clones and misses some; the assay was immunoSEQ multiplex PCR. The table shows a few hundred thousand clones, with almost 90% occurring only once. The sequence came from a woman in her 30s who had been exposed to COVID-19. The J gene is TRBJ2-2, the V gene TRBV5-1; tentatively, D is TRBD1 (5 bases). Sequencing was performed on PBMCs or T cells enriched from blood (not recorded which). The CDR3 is CASSPPRVTGELFF. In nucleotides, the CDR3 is TGCGCCAGCAGCCCACCCAGGGTGACCGGGGAGCTGTTTTTT.